These T cell receptor beta chains were read from a single sample in a study of CD8 T cells in Susac syndrome. One entry per CDR3 protein, called by TCRdb with MiXCR from the immunoSEQ multiplex PCR reads. The sample consists of around 170,000 distinct CDR3 sequences, about 95% of them appearing once. Input material: CD8+ T cells from PBMCs. All receptors derive from a human donor with Susac syndrome. CDR3s include the opening cysteine and the closing phenylalanine or tryptophan. The order of the fields is V gene, D gene, J gene, clone size, CDR3 length, CDR3 protein, CDR3 DNA. D genes are given only for firm matches. Clone size appears in some rows only: once, few, many, or a class for an expanded clone.

TRBV29-1	NA	TRBJ1-2	NA	16	CSVEEVGAVALYGYTF	TGCAGCGTTGAAGAGGTGGGGGCGGTGGCCCTCTATGGCTACACCTTC
TRBV5-4	NA	TRBJ2-3	NA	16	CASSLPRGESTDTQYF	TGTGCCAGCAGCCTCCCCCGAGGGGAAAGCACAGATACGCAGTATTTT
TRBV10-3	TRBD2	TRBJ2-7	NA	16	CAISESWLAETYEQYF	TGTGCCATCAGTGAGTCCTGGCTAGCGGAAACCTACGAGCAGTACTTC
TRBV5-1	TRBD2	TRBJ2-7	NA	13	CASRTSGTYEQYF	TGTGCCAGCAGGACTAGCGGGACCTACGAGCAGTACTTC
TRBV11-2	TRBD2	TRBJ2-5	NA	15	CASSLGGGELETQYF	TGTGCCAGCAGCTTAGGCGGGGGGGAATTGGAGACCCAGTACTTC
TRBV2	NA	TRBJ2-4	NA	15	CASSEDVVGRNIQYF	TGTGCCAGCAGTGAAGACGTGGTCGGCCGAAACATTCAGTACTTC
TRBV29-1	NA	TRBJ2-5	few	13	CSVDYQGEETQYF	TGCAGCGTTGATTATCAAGGCGAAGAGACCCAGTACTTC
TRBV19	NA	TRBJ1-1	NA	14	CASSKGGLNTEAFF	TGTGCCAGTAGTAAAGGGGGACTAAACACTGAAGCTTTCTTT
TRBV6-2/TRBV6-3	TRBD2	TRBJ2-3	NA	17	CASSYSSSGMSADTQYF	TGTGCCAGCAGTTACTCGAGTAGCGGGATGAGTGCAGATACGCAGTATTTT
TRBV4-1	NA	TRBJ2-7	NA	14	CASSPLGNSYEQYF	TGCGCCAGCAGCCCCCTTGGGAACTCCTACGAGCAGTACTTC
TRBV9	NA	TRBJ1-2	NA	14	CASSVDSGSYGYTF	TGTGCCAGCAGCGTAGATTCCGGGTCCTATGGCTACACCTTC
TRBV13	NA	TRBJ2-3	NA	13	CASSLWSADTQYF	TGTGCCAGCAGCCTGTGGTCCGCAGATACGCAGTATTTT
TRBV18	NA	TRBJ2-7	few	13	CASSPPGGGEQYF	TGTGCCAGCTCCCCCCCTGGGGGCGGCGAGCAGTACTTC
TRBV29-1	TRBD2	TRBJ2-5	NA	13	CSVVGLGEETQYF	TGCAGCGTTGTAGGACTAGGGGAAGAGACCCAGTACTTC
TRBV9	NA	TRBJ2-7	NA	14	CASSVALSDYEQYF	TGTGCCAGCAGCGTAGCCTTATCTGACTACGAGCAGTACTTC
TRBV12-3/TRBV12-4	TRBD1	TRBJ1-1	NA	17	CASSLEQGDVGDTEAFF	TGTGCCAGCAGTTTAGAACAGGGGGATGTTGGGGACACTGAAGCTTTCTTT
TRBV9	NA	TRBJ1-6	NA	15	CASSVVGRTDSPLHF	TGTGCCAGCAGCGTAGTAGGCAGGACGGATTCACCCCTCCACTTT
TRBV25-1	NA	TRBJ1-6	NA	13	CASIGGSGSPLHF	TGTGCCAGCATTGGGGGGTCAGGGTCACCCCTCCACTTT
TRBV30	NA	TRBJ1-1	NA	13	CAWSGRVMFEAFF	TGTGCCTGGAGTGGAAGAGTAATGTTTGAAGCTTTCTTT
TRBV28	TRBD1	TRBJ1-1	once	14	CASINTGGGTEAFF	TGTGCCAGCATTAACACAGGGGGGGGCACTGAAGCTTTCTTT
TRBV2	NA	TRBJ2-5	NA	17	CASSEDVRGGVIETQYF	TGTGCCAGCAGTGAAGACGTCAGGGGAGGGGTAATCGAGACCCAGTACTTC
TRBV30	NA	TRBJ1-6	NA	13	CAWRMDRNSPLHF	TGTGCCTGGAGGATGGACAGAAATTCACCCCTCCACTTT
TRBV30	NA	TRBJ1-2	NA	12	CAWSEGNYGYTF	TGTGCCTGGAGTGAAGGGAACTATGGCTACACCTTC
TRBV7-9	NA	TRBJ2-5	NA	10	CATSQETQYF	TGTGCCACCTCTCAAGAGACCCAGTACTTC
TRBV7-9	NA	TRBJ2-1	NA	13	CASSQVVNNEQFF	TGTGCCAGCAGCCAAGTAGTTAACAATGAGCAGTTCTTC
TRBV2	NA	TRBJ1-4	NA	17	CATGGGKVVLANEKLFF	TGTGCCACCGGGGGGGGAAAGGTCGTTTTAGCTAATGAAAAACTGTTTTTT
TRBV12-3/TRBV12-4	NA	TRBJ2-7	NA	14	CASSFYNYPYEQYF	TGTGCCAGCAGTTTTTACAACTACCCCTACGAGCAGTACTTC
TRBV15	NA	TRBJ1-4	NA	18	CATSRDLSGSTTNEKLFF	TGTGCCACCAGCAGAGATCTTTCCGGGAGTACAACTAATGAAAAACTGTTTTTT
TRBV27	NA	TRBJ2-3	few	14	CASSPGLRTDTQYF	TGTGCCAGCAGTCCGGGACTTCGCACAGATACGCAGTATTTT
TRBV4-1	NA	TRBJ1-2	NA	16	CASSLPGGPQYYGYTF	TGCGCCAGCAGCCTCCCTGGGGGACCACAGTACTATGGCTACACCTTC
TRBV7-9	NA	TRBJ1-6	NA	14	CASSLAPEDSPLHF	TGTGCCAGCAGCTTAGCCCCCGAGGATTCACCCCTCCACTTT
TRBV10-3	NA	TRBJ2-1	NA	13	CAITEGARNEQFF	TGTGCCATCACTGAAGGGGCCCGGAATGAGCAGTTCTTC
TRBV27	NA	TRBJ1-2	NA	13	CASSLRGSYGYTF	TGTGCCAGCAGTTTAAGGGGGAGCTATGGCTACACCTTC
TRBV4-1	TRBD2	TRBJ2-7	NA	17	CASSPYSGSDGVYEQYF	TGCGCCAGCAGTCCCTATAGCGGGAGCGACGGTGTCTACGAGCAGTACTTC
TRBV30	TRBD1	TRBJ1-3	NA	13	CAWRTGMGNTIYF	TGTGCCTGGAGGACAGGGATGGGAAACACCATATATTTT
TRBV29-1	TRBD1	TRBJ1-5	NA	13	CSVGTGRGQPQHF	TGCAGCGTAGGGACAGGGCGGGGACAGCCCCAGCATTTT
TRBV2	NA	TRBJ2-4	NA	16	CASSVPQGITKNIQYF	TGTGCCAGCAGTGTCCCACAGGGTATAACCAAAAACATTCAGTACTTC
TRBV13	TRBD1	TRBJ1-6	NA	15	CASSPGQGHNSPLHF	TGTGCCAGCAGCCCTGGACAGGGTCATAATTCACCCCTCCACTTT
TRBV14	NA	TRBJ2-3	NA	15	CASSNPAAFTDTQYF	TGTGCCAGCAGCAATCCGGCCGCATTCACAGATACGCAGTATTTT
TRBV7-2	TRBD2	TRBJ2-5	NA	16	CASSHGTSPFQETQYF	TGTGCCAGCAGCCACGGGACTAGCCCTTTCCAAGAGACCCAGTACTTC